This T cell receptor (beta chain) was retrieved from a study of beta chain features in type 1 diabetes. Study background: Across all samples, roughly 99 million sorted cells were examined.

As for this clone: Antigen specificity is unknown.

CDR1 and CDR2 from the germline V gene are SGHRS and YFSETQ. The CDR3 length is 14 residues. V was shortened by 2 bases and J by 0 bases, with 9 bases between the two germline ends. Reverse transcribing all isolated RNA meant expressed TCRB transcripts were sequenced. Profiled with immunoSEQ multiplex PCR; TCRdb holds only in-frame clones, not every one. The sample shows about 260,000 clones, 68% of them seen only once. Overall study findings and caveats: It was not settled here whether HLA type affects TCRB rearrangement.

The purity of all sorted populations exceeded 95%. V is TRBV5-1 and J is TRBJ2-7; D remains unclear. The sequenced sample consisted of naive CD4+ T cells from blood. The TCR comes from a man younger than 45 in good health. The CDR3 is CASSLVADSYEQYF. As DNA, the CDR3 is TGCGCCAGCAGCTTAGTAGCTGACTCCTACGAGCAGTACTTC.